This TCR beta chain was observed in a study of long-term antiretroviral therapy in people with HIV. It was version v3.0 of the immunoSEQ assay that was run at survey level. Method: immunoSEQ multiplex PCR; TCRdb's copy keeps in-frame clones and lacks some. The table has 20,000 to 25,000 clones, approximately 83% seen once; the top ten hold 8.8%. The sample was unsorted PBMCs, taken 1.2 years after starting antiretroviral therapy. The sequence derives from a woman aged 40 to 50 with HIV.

CDR3 in amino acids: CASSGGLYEQYF. CDR3 in DNA: TGTGCCAGCAGCGGGGGGTTGTACGAGCAGTACTTC. The gene calls are TRBV28 and TRBJ2-7; 7 nucleotides line up with TRBD2. The CDR3 totals 12 residues. Unmatched junction bases numbered 3, after V lost 6 bases and J lost 4 bases. CDR1 and CDR2 from the germline V gene are MDHEN and SYDVKM.